This TCR beta chain came from a study of long-term antiretroviral therapy in people with HIV. General study points: The range of CDR3 lengths in HIV repertoires proved narrower than that found in controls.

Per germline, CDR1 SGHTA and CDR2 FQGNSA. The CDR3 runs 13 residues. Trimming took off 0 bases at V and 5 bases at J, with 7 bases between the two ends. To note about this clone: The antigen remains unidentified.

It was version v3.0 of the immunoSEQ assay that was run at survey level. Per-sample TRB depth target: roughly 35,000-55,000 T-cell genomes. Assay used: immunoSEQ multiplex PCR; TCRdb lists only in-frame clones, some missing. The sample includes some 9,700 clones, roughly four fifths of them seen just once. Until DNA extraction, the samples held between about 0.9-10 million cryopreserved PBMC. The J gene is TRBJ1-2, the V gene TRBV7-2; D gene unclear. The specimen was unsorted PBMCs, collected 0.7 years after starting antiretroviral therapy. The sequence was obtained from a man aged 35-49 years with HIV. The CDR3 here is CASSLAAVYGYTF. The CDR3 region has the DNA TGTGCCAGCAGCTTAGCGGCGGTTTATGGCTACACCTTC.